This T cell receptor beta chain was sequenced during a study of PD-1 blockade in classical Hodgkin lymphoma. On the study more broadly: Patients were dosed intravenously with nivolumab at 3 mg/kg every 2 weeks.

About this clone itself: Its target is unknown.

In every patient, relapse followed autologous stem cell transplantation, while exposure to brentuximab vedotin differed. Negative selection with magnetic separation was used to purify CD4+ T cells from thawed PBMCs. The study's findings and limits: Patients excluded were those beginning nivolumab under 1 year after ASCT. Baseline diversity resembling that of newly diagnosed patients was seen in complete responders. Still unresolved is the cause of the repertoire differences, which may be disease activity or prior therapy.

Profiling relied on immunoSEQ multiplex PCR, and the TCRdb table lists in-frame clones only, not all of them. The table has 25,000 to 35,000 clones, over 75% seen once. The origin of this receptor is a human donor with classical Hodgkin lymphoma. The sample consisted of CD4+ T cells from blood, taken at baseline.

DNA for the CDR3: TGTGCCACCAGCAGAGATCTACTAGCGGTAGAGACCCAGTACTTC. This translates into CATSRDLLAVETQYF. V gene TRBV15 combines with J gene TRBJ2-5; 8 bases match TRBD2. The CDR3 sequence is 15 residues long. The germline CDR1 and CDR2 sequences are LNHNV and YYDKDF (reference sequence). Trimming cost V 0 bases and J 4 bases; bases outside gene matches: 4. Together with reference TRBV15 and TRBJ2-5, the CDR3 gives the full variable domain: DAMVIQNPRYQVTQFGKPVTLSCSQTLNHNVMYWYQQKSSQAPKLLFHYYDKDFNNEADTPDNFQSRRPNTSFCFLDIRSPGLGDTAMYLCATSRDLLAVETQYFGPGTRLLVL.